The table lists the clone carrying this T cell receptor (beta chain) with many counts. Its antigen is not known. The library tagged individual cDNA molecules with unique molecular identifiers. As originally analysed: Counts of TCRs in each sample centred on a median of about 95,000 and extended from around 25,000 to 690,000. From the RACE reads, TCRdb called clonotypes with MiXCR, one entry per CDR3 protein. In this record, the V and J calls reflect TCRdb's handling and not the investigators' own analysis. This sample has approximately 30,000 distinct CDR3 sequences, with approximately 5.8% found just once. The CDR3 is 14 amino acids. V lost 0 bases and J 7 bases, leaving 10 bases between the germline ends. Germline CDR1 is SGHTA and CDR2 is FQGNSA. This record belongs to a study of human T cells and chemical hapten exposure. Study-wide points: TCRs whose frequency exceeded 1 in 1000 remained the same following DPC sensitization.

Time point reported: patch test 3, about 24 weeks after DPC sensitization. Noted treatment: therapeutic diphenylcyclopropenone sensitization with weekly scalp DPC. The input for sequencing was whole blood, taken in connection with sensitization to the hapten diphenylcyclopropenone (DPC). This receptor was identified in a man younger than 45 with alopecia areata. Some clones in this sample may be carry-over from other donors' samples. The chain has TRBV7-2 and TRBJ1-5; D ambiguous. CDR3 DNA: TGTGCCAGCAGCTTAGCCACAGCAAGACAGCCCCAGCATTTT. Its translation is CASSLATARQPQHF. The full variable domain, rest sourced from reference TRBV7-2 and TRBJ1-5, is GAGVSQSPSNKVTEKGKDVELRCDPISGHTALYWYRQSLGQGLEFLIYFQGNSAPDKSGLPSDRFSAERTGGSVSTLTIQRTQQEDSAVYLCASSLATARQPQHFGDGTRLSIL.